This TCR beta chain was obtained from a study of CD4 T cells in relation to SARS-CoV-2 and coronaviruses (dated by TCRdb to the early 2020s). Regarding the complete study: In the ViraFEST assay, PBMCs were cultured with antigen for less than 11 days, after which TCR beta CDR3s were sequenced to identify clonal expansions specific to the antigen. Patient-derived lymphoblastoid cell lines were used to map the HLA restriction of shared crossreactive spike epitopes. The negative reference condition was either a culture with an HIV-1 Nef peptide pool or a culture with no peptide. Memory CD4+ T cell crossreactivity between SARS-CoV-2 and common cold coronavirus spike proteins was assessed at the TCR clonotype level in the study. The Adaptive Biotechnologies TCR-sequencing kit was used for samples from three pre-COVID donors and for the naive versus memory experiments, whereas the other data were Illumina-based. A different, Illumina-based TCR-beta assay was used to sequence expansion assays from other donors in the study. General findings and caveats noted by the study authors: Crossreactive clones showed significantly weaker SARS-CoV-2-driven expansion than monoreactive clones, consistent with antigenic imprinting. No donor contributed both pre-pandemic and post-infection samples, which limited tracing the source of pre-existing responses. Crossreactivity analysis centred on spike protein, so crossreactivity against other viral proteins was not assessed. Small numbers of patients and of tested TCRs limited the study. Memory CD4+ clonotypes crossrecognizing SARS-CoV-2 and at least one common cold coronavirus spike were found in roughly three fifths of donors.

The library was built by means of the immunoSEQ multiplex PCR assay. The original methods were these. Preprocessing removed nonproductive sequences and CDR3s not starting with C, not ending with F or W, or shorter than 7 amino acids. Antigen-specific clonotypes were called with the MANAFEST web app on the basis of expansion relative to the reference and to other culture wells. A clone counted as positive if significantly expanded in 2 of 3 replicate wells versus the reference culture at FDR below 0.05. A further requirement for positive clones was significant expansion compared with all other tandem wells, along with an odds ratio above 5. CDR3 homology was quantified as pairwise Levenshtein distance, calculated with the stringdist R package after three terminal residues were trimmed from each end. TCRdb mirrors the immuneACCESS table, restricted to in-frame sequences. Some clones are absent from its copies; in checked studies, under half trace to an unresolved V gene, and the reason for the others is unknown. V and J calls and clone size follow that table, whereas D and trimming were derived from the DNA. Within this sample are 20,000 to 25,000 clones, with about 80% of them counted one time only. Together, the top ten hold around a sixth of the sample.

CDR1 and CDR2 were assigned from the germline V gene (reference sequence) as LNHDA and SQIVND. After removal of 8 bases from V and 9 bases from J, the junction retains 7 bases not matched to a gene. From the cysteine through the phenylalanine, the CDR3 covers 12 amino acids. Solely the CDR3 DNA is kept, with 36 bases framed from the first base. CD4+ T cells from unexposed donors were collected before the COVID-19 pandemic (2011-2018). Following 10 days of culture, the EasySep CD4+ T cell isolation kit was used to isolate CD4+ T cells. As cell numbers permitted, CD4+ T cells from unexposed donors were tested for reactivity to SARS-CoV-2 S and N and to four common cold coronavirus spike pools. Each well held approximately 2.1 million PBMCs cultured in IMDM containing roughly 5.2% human AB serum and 10 IU/ml IL-2. Half of the culture medium was replaced with fresh IL-2-containing medium on days 3 and 7. Triplicate replicate wells were generally used for each peptide culture condition. The leukapheresis product used for the unexposed donors was purchased from a commercial source. PBMCs were isolated from leukapheresis product or whole blood by Ficoll-Paque PLUS gradient centrifugation. PBMCs were either cryopreserved at -140°C or used fresh in the expansion assay. The QIAamp Micro DNA Kit was used to extract genomic DNA from the CD4+ T cells.

As for this clone: The target of this receptor is not known. Nothing much larger sits one base from this clone, and base qualities are not available.

This clonotype originated in a human donor in good health. The chain was built from TRBV19 and TRBJ2-1; the junction holds 7 bases that match TRBD2. The sequenced sample consisted of CD4+ T cells from PBMCs, cultured in vitro. In nucleotide form, the sequence is TGTGCCAGTGGTTCCAGCGGGGTTGAGCAGTTCTTC. Its translation reads: CASGSSGVEQFF.